Shown below are 26 T cell receptor beta chains from a single sample sequenced in a study of shared clonotypes between healthy human individuals. Using immunoSEQ multiplex PCR, the repertoire was profiled, and TCRdb retains in-frame clones only, with some absent. The data show around 2.1 million clones, approximately 94% seen once. Positively selected for CCR7, the CD45RO-negative cells used as naive CD8 cells excluded terminally differentiated effector memory CD45RA+ cells. The sample consisted of naive CD8+ T cells from PBMCs. Every receptor here comes from a man aged 18-30 years in good health. Some clones in this sample may be carry-over from other donors' samples.

The chain employs TRBV29-1 and TRBJ1-1, with D unclear. Trimming cost V 7 bases and J 1 base, with 10 bases left between them. Germline V gene lookup returns CDR1 SQVTM and CDR2 ANQGSEA. This CDR3 is 12 amino acids long. The CDR3 DNA reads as TGCAGCGCCGAGGAACAGAACACTGAAGCTTTCTTT. As protein: CSAEEQNTEAFF.

This clone came up once. The sample carries other DNA sequences with the same CDR3. The chain joins TRBV27 to TRBJ2-7; weak D call: TRBD1 (6 bases). Germline CDR1 is MNHEY and CDR2 is SMNVEV (reference sequence). V gave up 6 bases and J gave up 4 bases, with 16 bases separating them. The CDR3 loop spans 14 amino acids. DNA of the CDR3: TGTGCCAGCAGCCTCACCGGGACACTGTACGAGCAGTACTTC. This sequence encodes CASSLTGTLYEQYF.

With respect to this clone: The same CDR3 also results from other DNA sequences found in this sample. The V gene is TRBV7-9, the J gene TRBJ2-7, with 9 bases matching TRBD2. Germline-derived CDR1 and CDR2 are SEHNR and FQNEAQ (reference sequence). CDR3 length: 14 amino acids. V shed 3 bases, J shed 2 bases, and the junction held 2 bases outside the gene matches. CDR3 amino acids: CASSFGGRAYEQYF. The CDR3, as DNA: TGTGCCAGCAGCTTTGGCGGGAGGGCCTACGAGCAGTACTTC.

This sequence joins TRBV7-8 and TRBJ2-7; 11 bases match TRBD2. The CDR3 has 17 amino acids. Per the germline V gene, CDR1 is SGHVS and CDR2 is FQNEAQ. J gave up 5 bases and V 0 bases, and 9 bases lay outside the gene matches. The DNA of the CDR3 is TGTGCCAGCAGCTTAGCCCTAGCGGGAGGATTCGGGCACGAGCAGTACTTC. This translates into CASSLALAGGFGHEQYF.

This clone appeared a few times. V usage is TRBV7-9 and J usage is TRBJ1-1; 7 bases line up with TRBD1. The length of the CDR3 is 11 residues. Germline-derived CDR1 and CDR2 are SEHNR and FQNEAQ (reference sequence). Losses at the gene ends were 5 bases for V and 9 bases for J; bases not matched to a gene: 3. The CDR3 coding sequence is TGTGCCAGCAGCCAGACAGGGAAAGCTTTCTTT. Translation: CASSQTGKAFF.

The chain recombines TRBV7-8 with TRBJ2-1, with a tentative D call TRBD1 (6 bases). Germline V lookup: CDR1 SGHVS, CDR2 FQNEAQ. Trimming took 5 bases from V and 4 from J, leaving 15 bases between them. The CDR3 runs 15 residues. The CDR3 DNA follows: TGTGCCAGCAGCCCGCCGGGACAAGGATACAATGAGCAGTTCTTC. Amino acid sequence: CASSPPGQGYNEQFF.

The genes are TRBV28 and TRBJ1-5, with D hard to call. CDR1 MDHEN and CDR2 SYDVKM come from the germline V gene. The V and J ends lost 6 bases and 5 bases respectively, with 23 bases between them. The CDR3 has 17 residues. The CDR3 DNA reads TGTGCCAGCAGCGTCCGGTTGATAGGATATTTGGATCAGCCCCAGCATTTT. Protein product: CASSVRLIGYLDQPQHF.

V gene TRBV10-2 combines with J gene TRBJ1-5; 8 nucleotides agree with TRBD1. The junction had 11 bases not matched to a gene; V was cut back by 6 bases and J by 7 bases. This CDR3 is 15 amino acids long. Germline V gene data show CDR1 as WSHSY and CDR2 as SAAADI. The CDR3 protein is CASSPTPGGGQPQHF. In DNA, the CDR3 is TGCGCCAGCAGCCCCACCCCAGGGGGCGGGCAGCCCCAGCATTTT.

This chain uses TRBV12-5 with TRBJ2-1; maybe TRBD1 (5 bases). Trimming shortened V by 6 bases and J by 4 bases, and 10 bases separated the two germline ends. This CDR3 region has 13 residues. Per germline, CDR1 LGHNT and CDR2 FRNRAP. The CDR3 loop is CASGSGHYNEQFF. The DNA for the CDR3 is TGTGCTAGTGGCTCTGGACATTACAATGAGCAGTTCTTC.

The V call is TRBV19, the J call TRBJ2-7; a possible D gene is TRBD1 (5 bases). With 3 bases removed from V and 0 bases from J, the gap between germline ends came to 9 bases. CDR3 length equals 14 residues. Germline V lookup: CDR1 LNHDA, CDR2 SQIVND (reference sequence). The CDR3 DNA follows: TGTGCCAGTAGTATTCTGGGGCTCTCCTACGAGCAGTACTTC. It encodes CASSILGLSYEQYF.

The chain couples TRBV28 to TRBJ1-6; D is uncertain. CDR3 length equals 17 residues. Germline CDR1 MDHEN, CDR2 SYDVKM. Trimming took 2 bases from V and 0 from J, leaving 11 bases between them. The chain's CDR3 is CASSLRTFSSYNSPLHF. CDR3 nucleotide sequence: TGTGCCAGCAGTTTACGGACCTTCAGCTCCTATAATTCACCCCTCCACTTT.

V gene TRBV30 combines with J gene TRBJ2-5, with 13 positions matching TRBD2. The V gene's germline CDR1 is GTSNPN and CDR2 SVGIG (reference sequence). V was clipped by 5 bases and J by 5 bases; unmatched bases: 8. The CDR3 has 15 amino acids. This chain's CDR3 is CAWFWTSGRQETQYF. In DNA, the CDR3 is TGTGCCTGGTTTTGGACTAGCGGGAGACAGGAGACCCAGTACTTC.

The gene calls are TRBV6-1 and TRBJ2-1; TRBD2 matches at 9 bases. With 3 bases clipped from V and 8 bases from J, the junction kept 5 bases outside the gene matches. In germline, CDR1 is MNHNS, CDR2 SASEGT. CDR3 size: 14 residues. The CDR3: CASSESGRSHEQFF. The CDR3 DNA is TGTGCCAGCAGTGAGAGCGGGAGGTCCCATGAGCAGTTCTTC.

Only a few counts were recorded for this clone. The chain couples TRBV28 to TRBJ1-1, with D tentatively TRBD1 (5 bases). V shed 6 bases and J shed 10 bases, with 21 bases lying between them. The CDR3 covers 14 residues. Germline V gene data show CDR1 as MDHEN and CDR2 as SYDVKM. The CDR3 nucleotides read TGTGCCAGCAGGGATCCCGGGACGGCCGTGGGAGCTTTCTTT. Translating it yields CASRDPGTAVGAFF.

This rearrangement joins TRBV7-2 to TRBJ2-7; 7 nucleotides line up with TRBD1. The germline V gene encodes CDR1 SGHTA and CDR2 FQGNSA. CDR3 length: 17 residues. V gave up 6 bases and J gave up 1 base; unmatched junction bases: 15. CDR3 nucleotides: TGTGCCAGCAGTTCTCCGGGACAGCGTTTGTTTTCCTACGAGCAGTACTTC. Its translation is CASSSPGQRLFSYEQYF.

The chain couples TRBV13 to TRBJ2-4; the D gene is possibly TRBD1 (7 bases). This CDR3 is 16 amino acids long. Germline values: CDR1 PRHDT, CDR2 FYEKMQ (reference sequence). V lost 0 bases, J lost 5 bases, and 14 bases lay in between. The CDR3 spells CASSLGPGRGENIQYF. The DNA of the CDR3 is TGTGCCAGCAGCTTAGGCCCTGGCAGGGGGGAAAACATTCAGTACTTC.

Here the CDR3 reads CASRKRISGNTIYF. CDR3 in DNA: TGTGCCAGCAGGAAACGGATCTCTGGAAACACCATATATTTT. This sequence joins TRBV28 and TRBJ1-3, with D unclear. This CDR3 has 14 residues. Trimming took 6 bases from V and 0 from J, leaving 9 bases between them. Germline V CDR1 and CDR2: MDHEN, SYDVKM.

The V and J genes are TRBV9 and TRBJ2-2, with TRBD1 as a possible D gene (6 bases). Germline lookup yields CDR1 SGDLS and CDR2 YYNGEE. This CDR3 comprises 16 residues. The V gene lost 0 bases and the J gene lost 2 bases, with 11 bases spanning the gap. The DNA of the CDR3 is TGTGCCAGCAGCGTAGGAGGGGACACAAACACCGGGGAGCTGTTTTTT. Protein product: CASSVGGDTNTGELFF.

This clone was counted a few times. The chain links TRBV2 to TRBJ1-2, with D uncertain. The CDR3 consists of 12 residues. The germline V gene has CDR1 SNHLY and CDR2 FYNNEI. V was cut by 6 bases and J by 3 bases, with 8 bases left in between. DNA of the CDR3: TGTGCCAGCAGGGGTCGGGACTATGGCTACACCTTC. This codes for CASRGRDYGYTF.

The chain has TRBV7-2 and TRBJ2-2, with D tentatively TRBD1 (6 bases). The V gene's germline CDR1 is SGHTA and CDR2 FQGNSA. This CDR3 contains 15 residues. Trimming removed 5 bases from V and 0 bases from J, with 10 bases in between. In DNA form, the CDR3 reads TGTGCCAGCAGCGCCAGGGACACGAACACCGGGGAGCTGTTTTTT. This encodes CASSARDTNTGELFF. Complete variable domain (other parts from reference TRBV7-2 and TRBJ2-2): GAGVSQSPSNKVTEKGKDVELRCDPISGHTALYWYRQSLGQGLEFLIYFQGNSAPDKSGLPSDRFSAERTGGSVSTLTIQRTQQEDSAVYLCASSARDTNTGELFFGEGSRLTVL.

This clone was seen only once. The CDR3 DNA sequence: TGTGCCAGCAGCCGGGAGGCAGGGAAAGAGACCCAGTACTTC. This encodes CASSREAGKETQYF. The genes are TRBV9 and TRBJ2-5; 7 bases fit TRBD2. V was clipped by 4 bases and J by 3 bases; unmatched bases: 6. This CDR3 contains 14 residues. Per germline, CDR1 SGDLS and CDR2 YYNGEE.

V gene TRBV10-1 combines with J gene TRBJ2-3; D tentatively fits TRBD1 or TRBD2 (5 bases each). Trimming stripped 4 bases from V and 2 bases from J, with 10 bases between. CDR1 is WNHNN and CDR2 is SYGVQD in the germline V gene (reference sequence). The CDR3 consists of 14 residues. The CDR3 DNA sequence: TGCGCCAGCAGTGGGGACGCACCCACAGATACGCAGTATTTT. As protein: CASSGDAPTDTQYF.

This sequence joins TRBV18 and TRBJ2-1; D is ambiguous. Germline V CDR1 and CDR2: KGHSH, LQKENI. The CDR3 covers 13 residues. The V gene lost 0 bases and the J gene lost 8 bases, with 8 bases spanning the gap. Here the CDR3 reads CASSPPESYEQFF. In nucleotides, the CDR3 is TGTGCCAGCTCACCACCTGAGTCCTATGAGCAGTTCTTC.

In the case of this clone: In the same sample, other DNA sequences code for this CDR3. This chain connects TRBV7-9 to TRBJ2-5; 8 bases fit TRBD2. The CDR3 is 15 amino acids. J was trimmed by 2 bases and V by 3 bases; bases with no gene match: 5. CDR1 is SEHNR and CDR2 is FQNEAQ in the germline V gene (reference sequence). CDR3 in DNA: TGTGCCAGCAGCTTGGTCGGGAGGGGTCAAGAGACCCAGTACTTC. Translated: CASSLVGRGQETQYF. The full variable domain, in which reference TRBV7-9 and TRBJ2-5 provide the parts outside the CDR3, is DTGVSQNPRHKITKRGQNVTFRCDPISEHNRLYWYRQTLGQGPEFLTYFQNEAQLEKSRLLSDRFSAERPKGSFSTLEIQRTEQGDSAMYLCASSLVGRGQETQYFGPGTRLLVL.

This rearrangement joins TRBV28 to TRBJ2-5, with 10 positions matching TRBD2. CDR3 length equals 18 residues. The germline gives CDR1 MDHEN, CDR2 SYDVKM. The trim removed 8 bases at V and 3 bases at J, leaving 18 bases unmatched. CDR3 amino acids: CASSSPYTSGTEEETQYF. The DNA of the CDR3 is TGTGCCAGCTCATCACCCTATACTAGCGGGACCGAGGAAGAGACCCAGTACTTC.

With regard to this clone: The CDR3 does not end in the conserved phenylalanine or tryptophan, so this is likely a read error. The DNA is left out, because the CDR3 cannot be placed on it with certainty; the CDR3 is given as TCRdb lists it. The chain uses TRBV4-1 and TRBJ1-2. The CDR3 numbers 13 amino acids, ends counted. Per germline, CDR1 MGHRA and CDR2 YSYEKL. The CDR3 loop reads CASSQAQGTHRRV.